Following are 23 T cell receptor beta chains from one sample sequenced in a study of sequential checkpoint blockade in melanoma. Treatment indicated: randomized to nivolumab then ipilimumab (arm A) or the reverse (arm B). This table comes from immunoSEQ multiplex PCR, and its TCRdb copy is limited to in-frame clones, with some not included. The top ten hold 6.7% of the sample, which has roughly 21,000 clones, around 27% seen once. The sequences come from tumor tissue (inferred from file names), collected from a patient given nivolumab and ipilimumab in sequence. Receptors originate from a human donor with melanoma.

This clone has only a few counts. V and J are TRBV6-8 and TRBJ2-3; the D gene could be TRBD1 or TRBD2 (5 bases each). The length of the CDR3 is 16 residues. The germline V and J ends were trimmed by 2 bases and 6 bases, with 18 bases remaining between them. Germline values: CDR1 MNHGY, CDR2 SAAAGT. The CDR3 reads CASSYGTGLAGDTQYF. The CDR3 nucleotides read TGTGCCAGCAGTTACGGGACGGGTTTGGCCGGGGATACGCAGTATTTT.

This clone is classed as medium-sized. The genes are TRBV30 and TRBJ2-3, with D tentatively TRBD1 or TRBD2 (5 bases each). With 3 bases removed from V and 10 bases from J, the gap between germline ends came to 20 bases. Germline assignment: CDR1 GTSNPN and CDR2 SVGIG (reference sequence). There are 14 residues in the CDR3. The CDR3 loop is CAWSLFEGSQAQYF. CDR3 DNA sequence: TGTGCCTGGAGCCTATTCGAGGGGTCGCAAGCGCAGTATTTT.

This clone was seen a few times. The chain recombines TRBV6-8 with TRBJ2-3; a weak D match, TRBD1 (6 bases). V was shortened by 5 bases and J by 0 bases, with 15 bases between the two germline ends. The V gene's germline CDR1 is MNHGY and CDR2 SAAAGT. This CDR3 is built from 16 residues. The CDR3 DNA reads TGTGCCAGCAGTAGCGGACAGACACATAGCACAGATACGCAGTATTTT. Translated: CASSSGQTHSTDTQYF.

The chain combines TRBV6-8 with TRBJ2-5; a possible D gene is TRBD1 (6 bases). The V gene lost 10 bases and the J gene lost 4 bases, with 13 bases spanning the gap. Germline CDR1 reads MNHGY; CDR2 reads SAAAGT. This CDR3 is built from 12 residues. The CDR3 nucleotides are TGTGCCATCAGGGGCCCCAGAGAGACCCAGTACTTC. It codes for CAIRGPRETQYF.

The chain recombines TRBV23-1 with TRBJ2-7, with 15 bases identical to TRBD2. TRBV23-1 is an ORF, with its function uncertain. Germline trimming cut 6 bases from V and 3 bases from J; bases unmatched to any gene: 12. The CDR3 has 18 residues. The DNA of the CDR3 is TGCGCCAGCAGCCGAGGGACTAGCGGGGGGTCGTGGGGCTACGAGCAGTACTTC. This gives the protein CASSRGTSGGSWGYEQYF.

The gene calls are TRBV11-3 and TRBJ2-1, with 8 bases identical to TRBD1. This CDR3 is built from 15 residues. V was pared by 0 bases and J by 4 bases, with 2 bases of the junction left unmatched. Looked up from germline, CDR1 is SGHNT and CDR2 is YENEEA. In DNA, the CDR3 is TGTGCCAGCAGCTTAGACAGGGGGCTTTACAATGAGCAGTTCTTC. Protein sequence: CASSLDRGLYNEQFF. The whole variable domain, filled in from reference TRBV11-3 and TRBJ2-1, reads EAGVVQSPRYKIIEKKQPVAFWCNPISGHNTLYWYLQNLGQGPELLIRYENEEAVDDSQLPKDRFSAERLKGVDSTLKIQPAELGDSAVYLCASSLDRGLYNEQFFGPGTRLTVL.

In its sample, this clone was seen a few times. V is TRBV28 and J is TRBJ2-1, with 10 bases fitting TRBD2. The V gene end was trimmed by 6 bases and the J gene end by 2 bases; junction bases not matched to a gene: 7. The CDR3 runs to 16 residues. Germline V gene data show CDR1 as MDHEN and CDR2 as SYDVKM. DNA for the CDR3: TGTGCCAGCAGGTCTCGGACTAGCGGTACCTACAATGAGCAGTTCTTC. Translated: CASRSRTSGTYNEQFF. The entire variable domain, with the rest obtained from reference TRBV28 and TRBJ2-1, is as follows: DVKVTQSSRYLVKRTGEKVFLECVQDMDHENMFWYRQDPGLGLRLIYFSYDVKMKEKGDIPEGYSVSREKKERFSLILESASTNQTSMYLCASRSRTSGTYNEQFFGPGTRLTVL.

The rearrangement joins TRBV9 to TRBJ2-3, with 13 bases aligning to TRBD2. After removal of 0 bases from V and 1 base from J, the junction contained 11 bases not matched to a gene. Germline CDR1 and CDR2: SGDLS and YYNGEE. The CDR3 sequence is 20 residues long. In DNA, the CDR3 is TGTGCCAGCAGCGTAGCTACAACTAGCGGGGGGGCGTTCGGCACAGATACGCAGTATTTT. It codes for CASSVATTSGGAFGTDTQYF.

This clone was detected only a few times. V usage is TRBV4-1 and J usage is TRBJ1-3; D ambiguous. The CDR3 contains 15 residues. Germline V CDR1 and CDR2: MGHRA, YSYEKL. The V end was cut by 0 bases, the J end by 2 bases, with 8 bases between. Here the CDR3 reads CASSQDGSPGNTIYF. The CDR3 DNA reads TGCGCCAGCAGCCAAGACGGCAGCCCTGGAAACACCATATATTTT.

V and J are TRBV5-1 and TRBJ2-3; D remains unclear. CDR3 size: 14 residues. Germline assignment: CDR1 SGHRS and CDR2 YFSETQ. V lost 4 bases and J 5 bases, leaving 14 bases between the germline ends. Here the CDR3 reads CASSIGSWVDTQYF. CDR3 nucleotide sequence: TGCGCCAGCAGCATAGGTAGCTGGGTAGATACGCAGTATTTT.

This clone has at least ten counts. This chain uses TRBV7-5 with TRBJ2-5. TRBV7-5 is annotated as a pseudogene. The CDR3 covers 14 residues. The CDR3 bases are TGTGCCAGCAGCTCAACGGACGGACAAGAGACCCAGTACTTC. This gives the protein CASSSTDGQETQYF.

The CDR3: CASSPQGNEQFF. CDR3 bases: TGTGCCAGTAGTCCTCAGGGAAATGAGCAGTTCTTC. The chain carries TRBV19 and TRBJ2-1; D is perhaps TRBD1 (5 bases). V was clipped by 5 bases and J by 7 bases, with 9 bases between them. This CDR3 has 12 amino acids. Per the germline V gene, CDR1 is LNHDA and CDR2 is SQIVND (reference sequence).

Only a few counts were recorded for this clone. The chain has TRBV27 and TRBJ1-2; tentative D call: TRBD1 (6 bases). This CDR3 has 13 amino acids. The germline V gene encodes CDR1 MNHEY and CDR2 SMNVEV (reference sequence). Deletions cut 3 bases from V and 6 bases from J, with 11 bases between. CDR3 loop: CASSFFAGDGYTF. The CDR3 DNA reads TGTGCCAGCAGTTTCTTCGCAGGGGATGGCTACACCTTC.

The rearrangement joins TRBV11-3 to TRBJ2-7; TRBD1 or TRBD2 may be the D gene (5 bases each). This CDR3 spans 15 amino acids. The germline V and J ends were trimmed by 5 bases and 6 bases, with 20 bases remaining between them. The V gene's germline CDR1 is SGHNT and CDR2 YENEEA. CDR3 residues: CASSLAQGSGSEQYF. CDR3 nucleotide sequence: TGTGCCAGCAGCCTGGCGCAGGGCTCGGGATCCGAGCAGTACTTC.

The chain recombines TRBV30 with TRBJ2-3; D is ambiguous. V lost 0 bases, J lost 5 bases, and 9 bases lay in between. The CDR3 covers 13 residues. Germline CDR1 is GTSNPN and CDR2 is SVGIG (reference sequence). CDR3 sequence reads: CAWSVHVEDTQYF. In DNA form, the CDR3 reads TGTGCCTGGAGTGTACATGTGGAAGATACGCAGTATTTT.

This chain links TRBV5-1 with TRBJ1-4; 8 bases are shared with TRBD1. The germline gives CDR1 SGHRS, CDR2 YFSETQ. The CDR3 covers 15 residues. Trimming took 4 bases from V and 5 from J; bases not matched to a gene: 7. CDR3: CASSGSGTGNEKLFF. CDR3 DNA: TGCGCCAGCAGCGGCTCCGGGACAGGCAATGAAAAACTGTTTTTT.

The chain employs TRBV5-1 and TRBJ2-3, with 8 bases matching TRBD2. The germline V gene has CDR1 SGHRS and CDR2 YFSETQ. V lost 0 bases and J lost 4; bases outside the gene matches: 7. The CDR3 length is 16 residues. CDR3 sequence (DNA): TGCGCCAGCAGCTTGGATGGCGGGAGGTGGCCAGATACGCAGTATTTT. This gives the protein CASSLDGGRWPDTQYF.

This clone was observed a handful of times. The chain links TRBV6-8 to TRBJ1-2; TRBD1 matches at 8 bases. The V segment lost 5 bases and the J segment 0 bases; nucleotides outside the gene matches: 5. The CDR3 length is 15 residues. The germline gives CDR1 MNHGY, CDR2 SAAAGT. The CDR3 reads CASSPQGGANYGYTF. As DNA, the CDR3 is TGTGCCAGCAGTCCACAGGGGGGTGCTAACTATGGCTACACCTTC.

The chain recombines TRBV28 with TRBJ1-2, with D tentatively TRBD1 (5 bases). The CDR3 is 15 amino acids. In germline, CDR1 is MDHEN, CDR2 SYDVKM. Deletions cut 3 bases from V and 0 bases from J, with 11 bases between. CDR3 DNA sequence: TGTGCCAGCAGTTTCTCCAGACAGCCTAACTATGGCTACACCTTC. Encoded protein: CASSFSRQPNYGYTF.

This clone was picked up a small number of times. The chain recombines TRBV7-6 with TRBJ2-7; 9 bases line up with TRBD1. Germline assignment: CDR1 SGHVS and CDR2 FNYEAQ. CDR3 length: 14 amino acids. The ends lost 5 bases at V and 7 bases at J; junction bases unmatched: 9. This CDR3 reads CASSLQGASGEQYF. The CDR3 region has the DNA TGTGCCAGCAGCCTACAGGGGGCATCGGGGGAGCAGTACTTC. The entire variable domain, with the rest obtained from reference TRBV7-6 and TRBJ2-7, is as follows: GAGVSQSPRYKVTKRGQDVALRCDPISGHVSLYWYRQALGQGPEFLTYFNYEAQQDKSGLPNDRFSAERPEGSISTLTIQRTEQRDSAMYRCASSLQGASGEQYFGPGTRLTVT.

This clone was counted at least ten times. The chain is built from TRBV11-3 and TRBJ2-2, with 11 bases identical to TRBD2. The V and J ends lost 3 bases and 8 bases, in that order; junction bases with no gene match: 8. Germline V CDR1 and CDR2: SGHNT, YENEEA. The CDR3 consists of 16 residues. Written as DNA, the CDR3 is TGTGCCAGCAGCTTGGGACTAGCGGTAGCTAGGGGGGAGCTGTTTTTT. As protein: CASSLGLAVARGELFF. The full variable domain, in which reference TRBV11-3 and TRBJ2-2 provide the parts outside the CDR3, is EAGVVQSPRYKIIEKKQPVAFWCNPISGHNTLYWYLQNLGQGPELLIRYENEEAVDDSQLPKDRFSAERLKGVDSTLKIQPAELGDSAVYLCASSLGLAVARGELFFGEGSRLTVL.

The sample holds a few counts of this clone. CDR3 in DNA: TGTGCCAGCAGCTCCCCATGGGAGAACACCATATATTTT. This encodes CASSSPWENTIYF. V usage is TRBV13 and J usage is TRBJ1-3, with D uncertain. The germline V gene encodes CDR1 PRHDT and CDR2 FYEKMQ (reference sequence). The germline V and J ends were trimmed by 4 bases and 7 bases, with 11 bases remaining between them. This CDR3 has 13 residues.

This clone was found a few times. The chain has TRBV28 and TRBJ1-6, with 7 positions matching TRBD1. J lost 7 bases, V lost 6 bases, and 3 bases had no gene match. This CDR3 is built from 13 residues. Germline V gives CDR1 MDHEN, CDR2 SYDVKM. CDR3 DNA sequence: TGTGCCAGCAGGCTGACAGGGAATTCACCCCTCCACTTT. Translating it yields CASRLTGNSPLHF.